The table lists the clone carrying this TCR beta chain with many counts. CDR3 size: 14 residues. Germline assignment: CDR1 MNHEY and CDR2 SVGAGI. V was cut by 0 bases and J by 4 bases, with 9 bases left in between. The sample is drawn from a study of blood T cells in healthy people across ages. Study at large: Per every two T cells, about one barcoded beta molecule was captured by template switching.

The second PCR ran about 6 to 12 cycles with a sample-barcoded 5' primer and J-beta primers. The authors tagged each cDNA molecule using a template-switch adaptor with 12 random nucleotides. TCRdb reprocessed the 5' RACE reads with MiXCR, giving one entry per CDR3 protein. The sample records hundreds of thousands of distinct CDR3 sequences, approximately 30% being singletons. This chain connects TRBV6-5 to TRBJ1-1; TRBD1 is a possible D gene (5 bases). The source is a woman of 80 years or more in good health. Sequenced input: blood. As DNA, the CDR3 is TGTGCCAGCAGTTACTCAGCAGGGCGCACTGAAGCTTTCTTT. Protein product: CASSYSAGRTEAFF.